These 15 T cell receptor beta chains were all obtained from the same sample, sequenced in a study of T-cell reconstitution after alpha-beta-depleted transplantation in children. The library targeted TCRbeta and was prepared with unique molecular identifiers. MiXCR, applied by TCRdb to the PCR reads, yields one record per CDR3 protein. The data contain nearly 350,000 distinct CDR3 sequences, about a sixth of them singletons. The sample consisted of PBMCs, mostly from graft donor cells, taken 360 days after TCRalphabeta/CD19-depleted stem cell transplant. Receptor source: a male patient aged 2-15 years who had a stem cell transplant for acute lymphoblastic leukemia, so the T cells may come from the graft donor.

The chain employs TRBV20-1 and TRBJ2-7, with 9 positions matching TRBD2. Trimming removed 6 bases from V and 3 bases from J; junction bases left unmatched: 12. CDR1 is DFQATT, CDR2 SNEGSKA, per germline (reference sequence). This CDR3 comprises 15 residues. For the CDR3, the DNA is TGCAGTGCCCATTCGTCACTAGCGGGCGTCTACGAGCAGTACTTC. This sequence encodes CSAHSSLAGVYEQYF.

The rearrangement links TRBV6-1 to TRBJ2-1, with 7 bases that match TRBD2. The V gene's germline CDR1 is MNHNS and CDR2 SASEGT. Losses at the gene ends were 2 bases for V and 5 bases for J; bases not matched to a gene: 3. This CDR3 has 14 amino acids. The CDR3 is CASSELAVNNEQFF. The CDR3 DNA reads TGTGCCAGCAGTGAACTAGCGGTAAACAATGAGCAGTTCTTC.

The chain links TRBV18 to TRBJ2-5; a possible D gene is TRBD2 (7 bases). Germline CDR1 KGHSH, CDR2 LQKENI. This CDR3 is built from 17 residues. With 4 bases removed from V and 3 bases from J, the gap between germline ends came to 21 bases. This CDR3 reads CASSLGLTLRGEETQYF. DNA for the CDR3: TGTGCCAGCTCACTGGGACTAACTTTGAGGGGGGAAGAGACCCAGTACTTC.

This clonotype came up a few times. V gene TRBV4-1 combines with J gene TRBJ2-3; 9 bases agree with TRBD1. Germline CDR1 is MGHRA and CDR2 is YSYEKL. The CDR3 is made up of 16 amino acids. Germline trimming cut 0 bases from V and 7 bases from J; bases unmatched to any gene: 8. The CDR3 protein is CASSQDRDRALNTQYF. The CDR3 DNA reads as TGCGCCAGCAGCCAAGATAGGGACAGGGCTCTGAATACGCAGTATTTT.

This clonotype was observed a single time. J is TRBJ2-7 and V is TRBV12-3 or TRBV12-4; 9 nucleotides line up with TRBD2. The CDR3 length is 16 residues. The V segment lost 4 bases and the J segment 1 base; nucleotides outside the gene matches: 8. This CDR3 is CASSSLSSGVSYEQYF. The CDR3 coding sequence is TGTGCCAGCAGTTCCCTCTCTAGCGGGGTGTCCTACGAGCAGTACTTC.

Many counts were recorded for this clonotype. J is TRBJ2-5 and V is TRBV29-1; the match to TRBD2 covers 7 bases. This CDR3 contains 15 residues. Germline-derived CDR1 and CDR2 are SQVTM and ANQGSEA. With 1 base clipped from V and 0 bases from J, the junction kept 5 bases outside the gene matches. CDR3 in amino acids: CSVEGLAVYQETQYF. The CDR3 DNA is TGCAGCGTTGAAGGGCTAGCGGTCTACCAAGAGACCCAGTACTTC.

Only a few counts were recorded for this clonotype. This sequence joins TRBV9 and TRBJ2-1, with TRBD2 matching 9 bases. The CDR3 runs to 17 residues. J lost 6 bases, V lost 0 bases, and 10 bases had no gene match. CDR1 and CDR2 from the germline V gene are SGDLS and YYNGEE. The DNA for the CDR3 is TGTGCCAGCAGCGTAGACAGGGCTCTTAGCGGGAGCAATGAGCAGTTCTTC. It translates to CASSVDRALSGSNEQFF.

This chain connects TRBV13 to TRBJ2-1; no reliable D call. Germline V gene data show CDR1 as PRHDT and CDR2 as FYEKMQ (reference sequence). Between the trimmed V and J ends, which lost 6 bases and 0 bases, there was a span of 12 bases. This CDR3 is 15 amino acids long. The CDR3 protein is CASRPGFLSYNEQFF. Here the CDR3 DNA reads TGTGCCAGCAGGCCCGGGTTTCTCTCCTACAATGAGCAGTTCTTC. Complete variable domain (other parts from reference TRBV13 and TRBJ2-1): AAGVIQSPRHLIKEKRETATLKCYPIPRHDTVYWYQQGPGQDPQFLISFYEKMQSDKGSIPDRFSAQQFSDYHSELNMSSLELGDSALYFCASRPGFLSYNEQFFGPGTRLTVL.

This clonotype has ten or more counts. The CDR3 DNA sequence: TGCGCCAGCAGCCAAGTCGAGGGGACCGGGGAGCTGTTTTTT. Protein sequence: CASSQVEGTGELFF. This chain links TRBV4-3 with TRBJ2-2; D possibly uses TRBD1 or TRBD2 (5 bases each). The length of the CDR3 is 14 residues. Germline values: CDR1 LGHNA, CDR2 YSLEER. The ends were cut back, 1 base at V and 5 bases at J, with 8 bases in the middle.

This clonotype was observed a handful of times. The gene calls are TRBV12-3 or TRBV12-4 and TRBJ1-2; D gene uncertain. V lost 5 bases and J 7 bases, leaving 23 bases between the germline ends. The CDR3 spans 16 residues. In DNA form, the CDR3 reads TGTGCCAGCAGTATTTCGCCGGGTCACGCGACGGGTGGCTACACCTTC. This encodes CASSISPGHATGGYTF.

In this sample, this clonotype turned up a few times. The CDR3 DNA sequence: TGCAGTGCCACTAGTCCTAGCGGGGTCACAGATACGCAGTATTTT. Its translation is CSATSPSGVTDTQYF. The chain carries TRBV20-1 and TRBJ2-3; 9 nucleotides align to TRBD2. The CDR3 covers 15 residues. From germline, CDR1 is DFQATT and CDR2 SNEGSKA (reference sequence). V was clipped by 6 bases and J by 2 bases; unmatched bases: 9.

This clonotype was recorded a few times. The chain carries TRBV9 and TRBJ2-5; 7 nucleotides line up with TRBD1. The CDR3 extends over 14 amino acids. Germline trimming cut 4 bases from V and 1 base from J; bases unmatched to any gene: 4. Germline V gives CDR1 SGDLS, CDR2 YYNGEE. CDR3 sequence (DNA): TGTGCCAGCAGCTCACGACAGGGCCAAGAGACCCAGTACTTC. Its protein product is CASSSRQGQETQYF.

This clonotype turned up a few times. The genes are TRBV28 and TRBJ2-3; TRBD2 might be the D (5 bases). Germline CDR1 reads MDHEN; CDR2 reads SYDVKM. There are 15 residues in the CDR3. V lost 3 bases to trimming and J lost 4 bases, with 14 bases between them. The CDR3 is CASSFTPRGSDTQYF. The CDR3 nucleotides are TGTGCCAGCAGTTTCACACCCAGAGGGTCAGATACGCAGTATTTT.

This clonotype turned up a few times. V gene TRBV7-2 combines with J gene TRBJ2-3; 10 bases are shared with TRBD2. Unmatched junction bases numbered 5, after V lost 6 bases and J lost 2 bases. The CDR3 loop spans 15 amino acids. Germline CDR1 SGHTA, CDR2 FQGNSA. The CDR3 spells CASRSAGGFTDTQYF. In DNA, the CDR3 is TGTGCCAGCAGGTCAGCGGGAGGGTTCACAGATACGCAGTATTTT.

The V call is TRBV12-3 or TRBV12-4, the J call TRBJ1-1; the D gene is possibly TRBD1 (5 bases). The CDR3 loop spans 15 amino acids. The germline V and J ends were trimmed by 4 bases and 1 base, with 13 bases remaining between them. CDR3 sequence (DNA): TGTGCCAGCAGTTCCCCGCGACAGCCGAACACTGAAGCTTTCTTT. It is translated as CASSSPRQPNTEAFF.